This T cell receptor (beta chain) is drawn from a study of identical twins. Template switching added a universal primer binding site, and final cDNA carried unique molecular identifiers. TCRdb redid the calling of the 5' RACE reads with MiXCR, one entry per CDR3 protein. The data hold about 340,000 distinct CDR3 sequences, with 10% to 15% observed a single time. The same data also contributed to another study, on yellow fever vaccine responses in identical twins. From that paper: Among the twins, the vaccine T cell response reportedly seemed partly convergent and partly personalized.

This clonotype was sampled from a woman aged 18-29 years in good health. Material: CD8+ T cells sorted from blood.

CDR3 sequence: CASSVDSAYNEQFF. Written as DNA, the CDR3 is TGTGCCAGCAGCGTAGACTCAGCCTACAATGAGCAGTTCTTC. J is TRBJ2-1 and V is TRBV9; D gene uncertain. Trimming left V 0 bases short and J 2 bases short, with 6 bases between. Germline-derived CDR1 and CDR2 are SGDLS and YYNGEE. The CDR3 runs to 14 residues.